The sequence of this TCR beta chain was determined in a study of Ad26.COV2.S vaccination and SARS-CoV-2 variants. Study as a whole: Participants got Ad26.COV2.S intramuscularly, once or twice 56 days apart. Study-wide points: In vaccinated individuals, spike-specific CD8+ and CD4+ T cell responses reportedly displayed substantial breadth.

Treatment denoted: over 15 received Ad26.COV2.S at low or high dose, single or two shots; about 5 received placebo; per-sample allocation not given. All samples were drawn on day 63, counting from the first vaccine or placebo injection. Generated by immunoSEQ multiplex PCR, the TCRdb table keeps only in-frame clones and is missing some. Of 300,000 to 400,000 clones listed, about 85% are singletons. With respect to this clone: Its antigen is not known.

The sequence came from a person between 18 and 59 years old who received the Ad26.COV2.S COVID-19 vaccine or a placebo. The sample was peripheral blood, taken in a trial of Ad26.COV2.S vaccine versus placebo.

The CDR3 coding sequence is TGTGCCACCGCTGCGTCGGGGGCCGCCAATGAGCAGTTCTTC. Protein product: CATAASGAANEQFF. This rearrangement joins TRBV18 to TRBJ2-1; D possibly uses TRBD1 or TRBD2 (6 bases each). The V gene's germline CDR1 is KGHSH and CDR2 LQKENI. This CDR3 is built from 14 residues. The V end lost 10 bases, the J end lost 6 bases, and 19 bases lay between the germline ends.